These 19 T cell receptor beta chains share one sample of origin, sequenced in a study of blood T cell repertoires in COVID-19. Data came from immunoSEQ multiplex PCR; TCRdb stores just in-frame clones and leaves some out. This sample has a few hundred thousand clones; roughly 90% occur once, and the top ten carry around 0.9%. Sequenced: PBMCs or T cells enriched from blood (not recorded which). The receptors come from a woman in her 30s who had recovered from COVID-19.

The table lists this clone with a count of one. The chain combines TRBV2 with TRBJ1-2; possible D gene TRBD1, 5 bases. This CDR3 contains 12 residues. The germline V and J ends were trimmed by 9 bases and 4 bases, with 12 bases remaining between them. Germline CDR1 SNHLY, CDR2 FYNNEI. The CDR3 DNA reads as TGTGCCAGTAGACAGACTCCCTATGGCTACACCTTC. Protein product: CASRQTPYGYTF.

This clone occurred once. The gene calls are TRBV9 and TRBJ1-4, with 9 bases lining up with TRBD1. The CDR3 has 16 amino acids. The germline gives CDR1 SGDLS, CDR2 YYNGEE. After removal of 4 bases from V and 5 bases from J, the junction contained 9 bases not matched to a gene. CDR3 amino acids: CASSPDDRGRNEKLFF. The DNA of the CDR3 is TGTGCCAGCAGCCCAGATGACAGGGGGAGGAATGAAAAACTGTTTTTT.

CDR3 sequence (DNA): TGTGCCAGCAGCTCGGCCGGGACACAAAACGATCAGCCCCAGCATTTT. This gives the protein CASSSAGTQNDQPQHF. V gene TRBV7-3 combines with J gene TRBJ1-5; a weak D match, TRBD1 (6 bases). The germline CDR1 and CDR2 sequences are SGHTA and FQGTGA. This CDR3 comprises 16 residues. The germline V and J ends were trimmed by 4 bases and 5 bases, with 18 bases remaining between them.

Here the CDR3 reads CAIRDRDSEPYGYTF. In nucleotides, the CDR3 is TGTGCCATCAGAGACCGGGACAGTGAACCCTATGGCTACACCTTC. This chain uses TRBV10-3 with TRBJ1-2, with 7 bases lining up with TRBD1. The J segment lost 4 bases and the V segment lost 6 bases, leaving 11 bases of the junction unmatched. Germline V gene lookup returns CDR1 ENHRY and CDR2 SYGVKD. There are 15 residues in the CDR3.

The chain links TRBV6-5 to TRBJ2-7; 8 nucleotides align to TRBD2. The J segment lost 3 bases and the V segment lost 5 bases, leaving 6 bases of the junction unmatched. Germline assignment: CDR1 MNHEY and CDR2 SVGAGI. The CDR3 loop spans 14 amino acids. The CDR3: CASSRPGGFYEQYF. CDR3 sequence (DNA): TGTGCCAGCAGTCGGCCGGGAGGGTTCTACGAGCAGTACTTC.

This clone has more than one count but fewer than ten. This chain joins TRBV27 and TRBJ1-3, with TRBD1 matching 8 bases. The CDR3 loop spans 20 amino acids. CDR1 is MNHEY and CDR2 is SMNVEV in the germline V gene (reference sequence). V gave up 4 bases and J gave up 4 bases; unmatched junction bases: 21. The CDR3: CASSSSWEQGAISEGNTIYF. Here the CDR3 DNA reads TGTGCCAGCAGTTCCTCCTGGGAGCAGGGGGCGATATCAGAGGGAAACACCATATATTTT.

This clone was recorded only once. The chain combines TRBV9 with TRBJ2-2, with 9 bases identical to TRBD1. The CDR3 consists of 18 residues. Per the germline V gene, CDR1 is SGDLS and CDR2 is YYNGEE. V dropped 0 bases and J dropped 5; count of bases not matched to a gene: 11. The CDR3 DNA reads as TGTGCCAGCAGCGTAGCGACGGGGACAGGGTTATTAACCGGGGAGCTGTTTTTT. Translating it yields CASSVATGTGLLTGELFF.

The V call is TRBV9, the J call TRBJ1-6, with TRBD1 as a possible D gene (5 bases). Germline V gene lookup returns CDR1 SGDLS and CDR2 YYNGEE. CDR3 length: 15 residues. V lost 1 base and J 7 bases, leaving 12 bases between the germline ends. Here the CDR3 DNA reads TGTGCCAGCAGCGTAACCCAGGGCCTGAATTCACCCCTCCACTTT. Its protein product is CASSVTQGLNSPLHF.

The genes are TRBV28 and TRBJ1-1; 9 bases are shared with TRBD1. The J segment lost 3 bases and the V segment lost 6 bases, leaving 5 bases of the junction unmatched. Germline values: CDR1 MDHEN, CDR2 SYDVKM. The CDR3 totals 14 residues. In DNA form, the CDR3 reads TGTGCCAGCAGGGGACAGGGAGGTTACACTGAAGCTTTCTTT. This encodes CASRGQGGYTEAFF.

V usage is TRBV15 and J usage is TRBJ1-6, with D unclear. Germline V gives CDR1 LNHNV, CDR2 YYDKDF (reference sequence). Trimming stripped 3 bases from V and 9 bases from J, with 9 bases between. The CDR3 totals 13 residues. The CDR3 sequence: CATSSIEVSPLHF. The CDR3, as DNA: TGTGCCACCAGCAGCATCGAGGTTTCACCCCTCCACTTT. The complete variable domain, with remaining parts taken from reference TRBV15 and TRBJ1-6, reads DAMVIQNPRYQVTQFGKPVTLSCSQTLNHNVMYWYQQKSSQAPKLLFHYYDKDFNNEADTPDNFQSRRPNTSFCFLDIRSPGLGDTAMYLCATSSIEVSPLHFGNGTRLTVT.

The count of this clone is one. Other DNA sequences in this specimen translate into the identical CDR3. CDR3 in DNA: TGTGCCAGCAGTTTAGGAGGGCCCAGTGGGGCCAACGTCCTGACTTTC. It yields the protein CASSLGGPSGANVLTF. The chain employs TRBV28 and TRBJ2-6; possible D gene TRBD2, 6 bases. Germline V gene data show CDR1 as MDHEN and CDR2 as SYDVKM. This CDR3 has 16 amino acids. The ends were cut back, 2 bases at V and 3 bases at J, with 11 bases in the middle.

The chain carries TRBV19 and TRBJ2-1; 10 nucleotides line up with TRBD1. Germline CDR1 and CDR2: LNHDA and SQIVND (reference sequence). V was pared by 3 bases and J by 4 bases, with 6 bases of the junction left unmatched. The CDR3 extends over 16 amino acids. The chain's CDR3 is CASSIFPGQGYNEQFF. Written as DNA, the CDR3 is TGTGCCAGTAGTATTTTCCCGGGACAGGGGTACAATGAGCAGTTCTTC.

This chain connects TRBV11-2 to TRBJ2-3; a possible D gene is TRBD2 (7 bases). With 0 bases removed from V and 4 bases from J, the gap between germline ends came to 11 bases. CDR3 size: 15 residues. The V gene's germline CDR1 is SGHAT and CDR2 FQNNGV. The CDR3 nucleotides are TGTGCCAGCAGCTTAGAGGGGGAGGGGGCAGATACGCAGTATTTT. This encodes CASSLEGEGADTQYF.

V is TRBV5-1 and J is TRBJ1-6, with 7 nucleotides matching TRBD1. Germline V gives CDR1 SGHRS, CDR2 YFSETQ. This CDR3 has 14 residues. V lost 5 bases and J lost 9; bases outside the gene matches: 8. The CDR3, as DNA: TGCGCCAGCAGTTGGGACAGAAGAGGTTCACCCCTCCACTTT. Protein product: CASSWDRRGSPLHF.

The chain uses TRBV5-1 and TRBJ2-1; D perhaps matches TRBD1 (6 bases). V was trimmed by 0 bases and J by 0 bases, leaving 10 bases between them. The germline V gene has CDR1 SGHRS and CDR2 YFSETQ. The CDR3 is 16 amino acids. Here the CDR3 reads CASSLGIGGSYNEQFF. CDR3 coding DNA: TGCGCCAGCAGCTTGGGAATAGGGGGCTCCTACAATGAGCAGTTCTTC.

The chain joins TRBV12-2 to TRBJ1-1; TRBD1 is the table's D call and was not checked against the DNA. TRBV12-2 is marked as a pseudogene. The CDR3 loop spans 13 amino acids. This chain's CDR3 is CASRPLGHTEAFF. The CDR3 DNA reads TGTGCAAGTCGCCCTCTGGGCCACACTGAAGCTTTCTTT.

The gene calls are TRBV28 and TRBJ1-2, with D possibly matching TRBD1 (5 bases). Germline V gene lookup returns CDR1 MDHEN and CDR2 SYDVKM. Trimming pared 1 base from V and 6 bases from J, leaving 12 bases between. The CDR3 sequence is 14 residues long. As DNA, the CDR3 is TGTGCCAGCAGTTTATTGGGCGGAGGGGATGGCTACACCTTC. Encoded protein: CASSLLGGGDGYTF.

V is TRBV27 and J is TRBJ2-7, with 12 bases fitting TRBD2. This CDR3 spans 17 amino acids. CDR1 and CDR2 from the germline V gene are MNHEY and SMNVEV (reference sequence). The trim removed 5 bases at V and 7 bases at J, leaving 15 bases unmatched. CDR3 nucleotides: TGTGCCAGCAGTCCCACATCTAGCGGGGGGGCCCCCCGGGAGCAGTACTTC. As protein: CASSPTSSGGAPREQYF.

In this sample, this clone turned up once. The chain has TRBV5-4 and TRBJ2-1, with TRBD2 matching 7 bases. CDR1 and CDR2 from the germline V gene are SGHNT and YYREEE (reference sequence). CDR3 length: 14 amino acids. The V and J ends lost 9 bases and 7 bases, in that order; junction bases with no gene match: 13. The CDR3 protein is CATKSGNPGNEQFF. CDR3 sequence (DNA): TGTGCCACCAAAAGCGGGAATCCGGGGAATGAGCAGTTCTTC. Looking up the rest from reference TRBV5-4 and TRBJ2-1 gives the full variable domain: ETGVTQSPTHLIKTRGQQVTLRCSSQSGHNTVSWYQQALGQGPQFIFQYYREEENGRGNFPPRFSGLQFPNYSSELNVNALELDDSALYLCATKSGNPGNEQFFGPGTRLTVL.